This T cell receptor (beta chain) was found in a study of early T cells in non-severe SARS-CoV-2 infection. A single record per CDR3 protein comes from TCRdb applying MiXCR to the 5' RACE reads. The profile covers some 57,000 distinct CDR3 sequences, with less than 14% appearing a single time and 1.7% taken by the ten largest. Germline values: CDR1 MGHDK, CDR2 SYGVNS. This CDR3 comprises 13 residues. V lost 6 bases and J 8 bases, leaving 13 bases between the germline ends. The receptor was derived from an adult who was a healthcare worker with PCR-confirmed SARS-CoV-2 infection or an uninfected control (not recorded which). This chain joins TRBV25-1 and TRBJ1-4, with TRBD1 as a possible D gene (5 bases). Sequenced: whole blood. CDR3 bases: TGTGCCAGCAGGCCACGACAGAACGAAAAACTGTTTTTT. Its translation is CASRPRQNEKLFF.